The 28 T cell receptor beta chains listed next were all sequenced from one sample in a study of type 1 and type 2 diabetes patients. The PCR template was genomic DNA. The TCR beta CDR3 region was amplified using 30 forward and 13 reverse primers. TCRdb independently ran MiXCR on the multiplex PCR reads; one entry per CDR3 protein. The repertoire holds a few hundred thousand distinct CDR3 sequences, with 45% to 60% as singletons. Specimen: peripheral blood mononuclear cells (PBMCs). The receptors derive from a man between 18 and 29 years old with type 2 diabetes.

This chain joins TRBV30 and TRBJ2-7; possibly TRBD1 for D (6 bases). Trimming shortened V by 2 bases and J by 2 bases, and 10 bases separated the two germline ends. Germline-derived CDR1 and CDR2 are GTSNPN and SVGIG (reference sequence). The CDR3 loop spans 13 amino acids. The CDR3 DNA reads as TGTGCCTGGAGTCGGGACACCGCCTACGAGCAGTACTTC. Encoded protein: CAWSRDTAYEQYF.

This rearrangement joins TRBV15 to TRBJ2-5; 8 bases match TRBD1. Germline loops: CDR1 LNHNV, CDR2 YYDKDF (reference sequence). The ends lost 0 bases at V and 5 bases at J; junction bases unmatched: 8. The CDR3 spans 16 residues. The chain's CDR3 is CATSRDRGLLYETQYF. The CDR3 DNA sequence: TGTGCCACCAGCAGAGACAGGGGGCTACTCTACGAGACCCAGTACTTC.

The V gene is TRBV12-3 or TRBV12-4, the J gene TRBJ2-5; no clear D. V was shortened by 5 bases and J by 5 bases, with 6 bases between the two germline ends. The CDR3 sequence is 11 residues long. The CDR3 coding sequence is TGTGCCAGCAGTCTACACGAGACCCAGTACTTC. Protein product: CASSLHETQYF.

The chain joins TRBV28 to TRBJ1-1; 9 bases line up with TRBD1. The V gene end was trimmed by 9 bases and the J gene end by 1 base; junction bases not matched to a gene: 9. Germline CDR1 is MDHEN and CDR2 is SYDVKM. The CDR3 is 15 amino acids. The CDR3 nucleotides are TGTGCCAGTTTGTCAGGACAGGGGTCGAACACTGAAGCTTTCTTT. Protein: CASLSGQGSNTEAFF.

The chain employs TRBV6-2 or TRBV6-3 and TRBJ1-5; D uncertain. V gave up 6 bases and J gave up 3 bases, with 15 bases separating them. Germline V gene lookup returns CDR1 MNHEY and CDR2 SVGEGT. The CDR3 is 15 amino acids. CDR3 bases: TGTGCCAGCAGCCTCGGGTTAGTATACAATCAGCCCCAGCATTTT. Translated, it gives CASSLGLVYNQPQHF.

The chain uses TRBV20-1 and TRBJ2-1, with 9 bases aligning to TRBD2. Unmatched junction bases numbered 12, after V lost 2 bases and J lost 10 bases. Germline V gene sequence: CDR1 DFQATT, CDR2 SNEGSKA (reference sequence). The CDR3 contains 15 residues. The CDR3 is CSARSDRGGAREQFF. CDR3 coding DNA: TGCAGTGCTAGATCCGACCGCGGGGGGGCAAGGGAGCAGTTCTTC.

DNA of the CDR3: TGCGCCAGCAGTGAGTGGGCAGGGGGCACAGATACGCAGTATTTT. Protein: CASSEWAGGTDTQYF. The V call is TRBV10-1, the J call TRBJ2-3, with a possible D match to TRBD1 (6 bases). Germline lookup yields CDR1 WNHNN and CDR2 SYGVQD (reference sequence). The CDR3 runs 15 residues. V was clipped by 1 base and J by 1 base, with 9 bases between them.

The rearrangement links TRBV5-1 to TRBJ2-6; 10 bases align to TRBD1. Germline V lookup: CDR1 SGHRS, CDR2 YFSETQ. CDR3 length: 18 residues. Unmatched junction bases numbered 11, after V lost 4 bases and J lost 4 bases. The DNA of the CDR3 is TGCGCCAGCAGCATCTCAGTGGGGACAGGGGTCGGGGCCAACGTCCTGACTTTC. Translating gives CASSISVGTGVGANVLTF.

This clonotype showed up just a few times. The chain has TRBV28 and TRBJ2-7; D assignment may be TRBD1 or TRBD2 (5 bases each). Trimming stripped 7 bases from V and 4 bases from J, with 17 bases between. The germline gives CDR1 MDHEN, CDR2 SYDVKM. This CDR3 is 14 amino acids long. In DNA form, the CDR3 reads TGTGCCAGCACCGTCACCGGGACCGGTTACGAGCAGTACTTC. Encoded protein: CASTVTGTGYEQYF.

The V call is TRBV19, the J call TRBJ2-7; 9 bases match TRBD1. The CDR3 has 14 amino acids. Germline V gene data show CDR1 as LNHDA and CDR2 as SQIVND (reference sequence). V trimming: 5 bases; J trimming: 6 bases; junction bases outside the gene matches: 8. In DNA, the CDR3 is TGTGCCAGTAGTTGGGACAGGGAGGGATCCGAGCAGTACTTC. This sequence encodes CASSWDREGSEQYF.

V gene TRBV15 combines with J gene TRBJ2-7, with 8 bases fitting TRBD2. Germline CDR1 reads LNHNV; CDR2 reads YYDKDF (reference sequence). The CDR3 sequence is 15 residues long. J lost 3 bases, V lost 10 bases, and 14 bases had no gene match. The CDR3 sequence is CASSFHSRGGYEQYF. Written as DNA, the CDR3 is TGTGCCAGCAGTTTCCACAGTCGGGGGGGCTACGAGCAGTACTTC.

The J gene is TRBJ2-7, the V gene TRBV24-1; a weak D match, TRBD2 (5 bases). There are 13 residues in the CDR3. Between the trimmed V and J ends, which lost 6 bases and 5 bases, there was a span of 13 bases. Germline CDR1 and CDR2: KGHDR and SFDVKD. The CDR3 DNA reads TGTGCCACCAGTTACGGGGAAGGCCACGAGCAGTACTTC. It is translated as CATSYGEGHEQYF.

This chain connects TRBV2 to TRBJ1-4; perhaps TRBD1 as D (5 bases). Germline lookup yields CDR1 SNHLY and CDR2 FYNNEI. The CDR3 spans 14 residues. V dropped 9 bases and J dropped 4 bases, with 15 bases sitting between them. CDR3 sequence: CASVGREFNEKLFF. Here the CDR3 DNA reads TGTGCCAGTGTGGGGCGGGAGTTTAATGAAAAACTGTTTTTT.

This clonotype has just a few counts. The V and J genes are TRBV2 and TRBJ2-2; D not resolved. The CDR3 extends over 17 amino acids. In germline, CDR1 is SNHLY, CDR2 FYNNEI. Trimming shortened V by 6 bases and J by 6 bases, and 23 bases separated the two germline ends. CDR3 in amino acids: CASSLERLRADAGELFF. CDR3 nucleotide sequence: TGTGCCAGCAGCCTCGAACGATTAAGGGCGGACGCCGGGGAGCTGTTTTTT.

In its sample, this clonotype was seen a few times. The rearrangement links TRBV20-1 to TRBJ2-7, with 7 bases fitting TRBD2. The CDR3 covers 14 residues. V shed 4 bases, J shed 3 bases, and the junction held 9 bases outside the gene matches. Germline CDR1 is DFQATT and CDR2 is SNEGSKA (reference sequence). The CDR3, as DNA: TGCAGTGCTACAGGACTAGTCATGAACTACGAGCAGTACTTC. This gives the protein CSATGLVMNYEQYF.

There are a few counts of this clonotype. The V and J genes are TRBV12-5 and TRBJ2-1; D call uncertain. CDR3 size: 11 residues. The ends were cut back, 6 bases at V and 11 bases at J, with 11 bases in the middle. Germline CDR1 LGHNT, CDR2 FRNRAP. Here the CDR3 reads CASGFNRKQFF. CDR3 sequence (DNA): TGTGCTAGTGGGTTCAACAGAAAGCAGTTCTTC.

The chain carries TRBV10-3 and TRBJ1-2; no definite D call. This CDR3 is 14 amino acids long. The V gene lost 2 bases and the J gene lost 4 bases, with 11 bases spanning the gap. Germline values: CDR1 ENHRY, CDR2 SYGVKD. CDR3 residues: CAISEGGSVYGYTF. In DNA, the CDR3 is TGTGCCATCAGTGAGGGAGGCAGTGTCTATGGCTACACCTTC.

There are a few counts of this clonotype. The J gene is TRBJ1-6, the V gene TRBV2, with D maybe TRBD1 (5 bases). The germline V gene has CDR1 SNHLY and CDR2 FYNNEI. The CDR3 loop spans 16 amino acids. V was pared by 6 bases and J by 0 bases, with 12 bases between. Here the CDR3 DNA reads TGTGCCAGCAGCGGGACTCCCAGCTCCTATAATTCACCCCTCCACTTT. This codes for CASSGTPSSYNSPLHF.

The chain has TRBV24-1 and TRBJ2-7; 12 bases are a match to TRBD2. The CDR3 contains 15 residues. The ends lost 3 bases at V and 6 bases at J; junction bases unmatched: 5. CDR1 is KGHDR and CDR2 is SFDVKD in the germline V gene. The CDR3 reads CATSDPSGREGEQYF. CDR3 coding DNA: TGTGCCACCAGTGATCCTAGCGGGAGGGAGGGCGAGCAGTACTTC.

The chain joins TRBV30 to TRBJ2-3; 12 bases align to TRBD2. The CDR3 is 13 amino acids. Germline lookup yields CDR1 GTSNPN and CDR2 SVGIG (reference sequence). Trimming at V came to 4 bases and at J to 5 bases, leaving 1 base not matched to a gene. The DNA of the CDR3 is TGTGCCTGGATGGGACTAGCGGGAGATACGCAGTATTTT. Residues: CAWMGLAGDTQYF.

V and J are TRBV10-2 and TRBJ2-1, with 11 bases identical to TRBD2. Germline V lookup: CDR1 WSHSY, CDR2 SAAADI. V shed 9 bases and J 8 bases; nucleotides not matched to a gene: 9. The CDR3 runs to 14 residues. The DNA of the CDR3 is TGCGCCAGTGGAACTAGCGGGAGATCGGATGAGCAGTTCTTC. Translation gives CASGTSGRSDEQFF.

For this clonotype: The junction differs from germline at one of its ends, possibly a read error. The V call is TRBV6-2 or TRBV6-3, the J call TRBJ1-4; D uncertain. This CDR3 is built from 13 residues. Germline V gene sequence: CDR1 MNHEY, CDR2 SVGEGT. The CDR3 bases are TGTGCCAACAGTCAACAGCTTAATGAAAAACTGTTTTTT. It encodes CANSQQLNEKLFF.

The chain employs TRBV19 and TRBJ1-5; 8 bases line up with TRBD1. J lost 4 bases, V lost 6 bases, and 8 bases had no gene match. The germline V gene encodes CDR1 LNHDA and CDR2 SQIVND (reference sequence). The CDR3 covers 15 residues. The CDR3 region is CASRTGEGENQPQHF. DNA for the CDR3: TGTGCCAGTAGGACAGGGGAAGGTGAAAATCAGCCCCAGCATTTT.

The CDR3 region has the DNA TGTGCCAGCAGCCAAGTTTGGTCATCTGAGCAGTACTTC. Amino acid sequence: CASSQVWSSEQYF. The chain combines TRBV6-1 with TRBJ2-7, with D unresolved. The germline CDR1 and CDR2 sequences are MNHNS and SASEGT. The V and J ends lost 6 bases and 7 bases respectively, with 16 bases between them. This CDR3 has 13 residues.

The rearrangement uses TRBV2 and TRBJ2-6, with a possible D match to TRBD1 (6 bases). This CDR3 spans 16 amino acids. V was shortened by 6 bases and J by 0 bases, with 12 bases between the two germline ends. The V gene's germline CDR1 is SNHLY and CDR2 FYNNEI. The CDR3 DNA sequence: TGTGCCAGCAGCCGGGACACAAGCTCTGGGGCCAACGTCCTGACTTTC. Residues: CASSRDTSSGANVLTF.

The CDR3 coding sequence is TGCAGTGCTAGAGGAAGCACACTTGAAGCTTTCTTT. Its protein is CSARGSTLEAFF. This chain connects TRBV20-1 to TRBJ1-1; D remains ambiguous. CDR1 is DFQATT, CDR2 SNEGSKA, per germline (reference sequence). With 1 base removed from V and 7 bases from J, the gap between germline ends came to 10 bases. The CDR3 consists of 12 residues.

This clonotype was counted between two and nine times. This sequence joins TRBV7-3 and TRBJ2-5; 7 bases fit TRBD1. Germline V gene data show CDR1 as SGHTA and CDR2 as FQGTGA. Germline trimming cut 6 bases from V and 5 bases from J; bases unmatched to any gene: 12. The CDR3 sequence is 15 residues long. The CDR3 bases are TGTGCCAGCAGTTTATTGAGGGGGACAGCCGAGACCCAGTACTTC. Its protein is CASSLLRGTAETQYF.

There are a few counts of this clonotype. This sequence joins TRBV19 and TRBJ2-5; no clear D. This CDR3 is built from 13 residues. The ends were cut back, 5 bases at V and 5 bases at J, with 12 bases in the middle. The germline CDR1 and CDR2 sequences are LNHDA and SQIVND (reference sequence). CDR3: CASSPGMQETQYF. The CDR3 coding sequence is TGTGCCAGTAGTCCAGGAATGCAGGAGACCCAGTACTTC. Using reference TRBV19 and TRBJ2-5 for the parts outside the CDR3, the full variable domain is DGGITQSPKYLFRKEGQNVTLSCEQNLNHDAMYWYRQDPGQGLRLIYYSQIVNDFQKGDIAEGYSVSREKKESFPLTVTSAQKNPTAFYLCASSPGMQETQYFGPGTRLLVL.